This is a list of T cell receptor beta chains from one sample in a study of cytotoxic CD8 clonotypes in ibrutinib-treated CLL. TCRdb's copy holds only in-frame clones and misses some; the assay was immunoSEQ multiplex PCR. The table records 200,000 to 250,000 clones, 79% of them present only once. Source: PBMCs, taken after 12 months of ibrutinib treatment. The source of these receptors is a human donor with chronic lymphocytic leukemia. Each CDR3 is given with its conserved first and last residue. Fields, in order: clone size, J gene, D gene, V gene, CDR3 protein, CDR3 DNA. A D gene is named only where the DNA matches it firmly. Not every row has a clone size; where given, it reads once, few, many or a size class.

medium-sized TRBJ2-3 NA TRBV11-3 CASSPPDNTDTQYF TGTGCCAGCAGCCCCCCCGACAACACAGATACGCAGTATTTT
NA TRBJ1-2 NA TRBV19 CASSQGFYGYTF TGTGCCAGTAGTCAGGGGTTCTATGGCTACACCTTC
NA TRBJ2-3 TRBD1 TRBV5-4 CASSLTGGGTDTQYF TGTGCCAGCAGCTTGACAGGGGGCGGAACAGATACGCAGTATTTT
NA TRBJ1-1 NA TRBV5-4 CASNPRGNTEAFF TGTGCCAGCAACCCCCGCGGGAACACTGAAGCTTTCTTT
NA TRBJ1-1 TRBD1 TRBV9 CASSARGTGWKEAFF TGTGCCAGCAGCGCCCGCGGGACAGGGTGGAAAGAAGCTTTCTTT
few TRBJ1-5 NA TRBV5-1 CASPLKMGASNQPQHF TGCGCCAGCCCGCTGAAAATGGGCGCCTCAAATCAGCCCCAGCATTTT
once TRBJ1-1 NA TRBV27 CASREQGRGMDTEAFF TGTGCCAGCAGGGAGCAGGGGCGTGGTATGGACACTGAAGCTTTCTTT
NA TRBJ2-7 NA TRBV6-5 CASSGGGLLSYEQYF TGTGCCAGCAGTGGTGGAGGACTCCTCTCCTACGAGCAGTACTTC
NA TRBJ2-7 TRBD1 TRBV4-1 CASSLDRGVDEQYF TGCGCCAGCAGTCTTGACAGGGGGGTAGACGAGCAGTACTTC
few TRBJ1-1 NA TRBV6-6 CASSQTPNTEAFF TGTGCCAGCAGTCAGACACCTAACACTGAAGCTTTCTTT
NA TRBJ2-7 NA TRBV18 CASSPLRDTYEQYF TGTGCCAGCTCACCGTTACGGGACACCTACGAGCAGTACTTC
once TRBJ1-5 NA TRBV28 CASSLENQPQHF TGTGCCAGCAGTTTAGAGAATCAGCCCCAGCATTTT
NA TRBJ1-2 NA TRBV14 CASSGQLRGYTF TGTGCCAGCAGTGGACAGCTCAGGGGCTACACCTTC
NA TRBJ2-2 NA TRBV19 CASSTPNPGELFF TGTGCCAGTAGTACTCCAAACCCCGGGGAGCTGTTTTTT
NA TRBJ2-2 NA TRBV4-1 CASSHYSGTGELFF TGCGCCAGCAGCCATTATTCAGGGACCGGGGAGCTGTTTTTT
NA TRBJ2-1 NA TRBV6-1 CASTQPLDSVDEQFF TGTGCCAGCACCCAGCCCTTGGACAGTGTAGATGAGCAGTTCTTC
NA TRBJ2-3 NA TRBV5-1 CASTFGVNPTDTQYF TGCGCCAGCACCTTCGGGGTGAACCCCACAGATACGCAGTATTTT
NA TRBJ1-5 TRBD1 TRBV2 CASSGTGGNQPQHF TGTGCCAGCAGCGGTACAGGGGGCAATCAGCCCCAGCATTTT